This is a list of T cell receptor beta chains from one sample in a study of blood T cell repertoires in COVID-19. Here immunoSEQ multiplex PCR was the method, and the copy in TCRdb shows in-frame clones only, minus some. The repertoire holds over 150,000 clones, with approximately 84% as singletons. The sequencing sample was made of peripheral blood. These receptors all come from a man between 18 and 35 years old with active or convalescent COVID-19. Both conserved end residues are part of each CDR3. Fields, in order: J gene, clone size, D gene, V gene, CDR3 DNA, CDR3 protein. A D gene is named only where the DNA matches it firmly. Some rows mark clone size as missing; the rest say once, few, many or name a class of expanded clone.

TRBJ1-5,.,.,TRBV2,TGTGCCAGCAGTGTTAGGGGAGGTCAGCCCCAGCATTTT,CASSVRGGQPQHF
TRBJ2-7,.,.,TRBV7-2,TGTGCCAGCAGCCTGAAAGCGGACTCCTACGAGCAGTACTTC,CASSLKADSYEQYF
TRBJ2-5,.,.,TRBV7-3,TGTGCCAGCAGCTTAAACGCAGGGGAAGAGACCCAGTACTTC,CASSLNAGEETQYF
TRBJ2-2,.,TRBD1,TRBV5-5,TGTGCCAGCAGCCAGGGACAGGGGGCTACCGGGGAGCTGTTTTTT,CASSQGQGATGELFF
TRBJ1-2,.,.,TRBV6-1,TGTGCCAGCAGTGAAAACGGTCGTGGCTACACCTTC,CASSENGRGYTF
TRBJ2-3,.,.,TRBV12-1,TGTGCCAGCAGCTTGAACCTAGCGGGAGGTCCCCCCTATTACACAGATACGCAGTATTTT,CASSLNLAGGPPYYTDTQYF
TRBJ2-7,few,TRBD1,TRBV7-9,TGTGCCAGCAGATACCGGGACAGCTCCTACGAGCAGTACTTC,CASRYRDSSYEQYF
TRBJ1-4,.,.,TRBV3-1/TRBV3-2,TGTGCCAGCAGCCGCAGACGGAGTAATGAAAAACTGTTTTTT,CASSRRRSNEKLFF
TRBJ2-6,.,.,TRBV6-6,TGTGCCAGCAGTCCCCGGCAGGGTAAGACTGGGGCCAACGTCCTGACTTTC,CASSPRQGKTGANVLTF
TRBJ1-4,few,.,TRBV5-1,TGCGCCAGCAGCTCCGGCGGAGCAACTAATGAAAAACTGTTTTTT,CASSSGGATNEKLFF
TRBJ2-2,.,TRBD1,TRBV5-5,TGTGCCAGCAGCTTGGGGACAGGGTTAACCGGGGAGCTGTTTTTT,CASSLGTGLTGELFF
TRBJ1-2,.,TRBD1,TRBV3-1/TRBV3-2,TGTGCCAGCAGCCAAGGGACAGGGGTTTATGGCTACACCTTC,CASSQGTGVYGYTF
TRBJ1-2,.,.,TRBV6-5,TGTGCCAGCGTGGACTTTCTTGGCGCGGGCTACACCTTC,CASVDFLGAGYTF
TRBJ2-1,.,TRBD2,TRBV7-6,TGTGCCAGCAGCTTAGTAACTAGCGGGCGCAATGAGCAGTTCTTC,CASSLVTSGRNEQFF
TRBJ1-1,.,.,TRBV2,TGTGCCAGCAGAAACCCGGGACATAGGAACACTGAAGCTTTCTTT,CASRNPGHRNTEAFF
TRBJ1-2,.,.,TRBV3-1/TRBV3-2,TGTGCCAGCAGCCAAGCAACAGGGCCTTATGGCTACACCTTC,CASSQATGPYGYTF
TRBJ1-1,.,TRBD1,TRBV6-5,TGTGCCAGCAGTCTACAGGGGTACACTGAAGCTTTCTTT,CASSLQGYTEAFF
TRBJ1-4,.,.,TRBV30,TGTGCCTGGAGTTGGAGGGCTGGGGAAAAACTGTTTTTT,CAWSWRAGEKLFF
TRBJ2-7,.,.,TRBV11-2,TGTGCCAGCAGCTTGGTTAGCGCGGGTGAGCAGTACTTC,CASSLVSAGEQYF
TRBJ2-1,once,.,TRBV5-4,TGTGCCAGCAGCCCTGGAGCTCGGTACAATGAGCAGTTCTTC,CASSPGARYNEQFF
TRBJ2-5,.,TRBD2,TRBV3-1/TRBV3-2,TGTGCCAGCGCCTTAACTAGCGAAGAGACCCAGTACTTC,CASALTSEETQYF
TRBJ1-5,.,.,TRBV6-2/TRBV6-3,TGTGCCAGCAGTTACTCTAGTAGCAATCAGCCCCAGCATTTT,CASSYSSSNQPQHF
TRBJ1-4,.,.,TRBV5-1,TGCGCCAGCAGCTTGGGTGCGGATCCCCGTGAAAAACTGTTTTTT,CASSLGADPREKLFF
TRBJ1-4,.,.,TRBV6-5,TGTGCCAGCAGCCGGACCCAGGGGGAAAAACTGTTTTTT,CASSRTQGEKLFF
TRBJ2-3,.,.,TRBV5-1,TGCGCCAGCAGCTTACCTACGGATACGCAGTATTTT,CASSLPTDTQYF
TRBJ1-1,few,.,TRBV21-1,TGTGCCAGCAGCATTGGACAGGGAGAGAACACTGAAGCTTTCTTT,CASSIGQGENTEAFF
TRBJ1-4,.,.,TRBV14,TGTGCCAGCAGCCAAGAGCTAGGCGGTGCTGAAAAACTGTTTTTT,CASSQELGGAEKLFF
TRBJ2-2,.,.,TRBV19,TGTGCCAGTAGCAGACTGACCGGGGGAACCGGGGAGCTGTTTTTT,CASSRLTGGTGELFF
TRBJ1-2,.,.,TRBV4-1,TGCGCCAGCAGCTCACAGGGACCTCCGAGGAGCTACACCTTC,CASSSQGPPRSYTF
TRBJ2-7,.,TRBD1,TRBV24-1,TGTGCCACCAGTGATCAACGGACAGGAAGGGAACAGTACTTC,CATSDQRTGREQYF
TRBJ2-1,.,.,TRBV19,TGTGCCAGTAGTATCAGGGACAAGCAGAATGAGCAGTTCTTC,CASSIRDKQNEQFF
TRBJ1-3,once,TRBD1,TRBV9,TGTGCCAGCAGCATCACAGGGGTTTGGGCTGGAAACACCATATATTTT,CASSITGVWAGNTIYF
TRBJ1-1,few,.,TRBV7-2,TGTGCCAGCAGCTTAGGCCCAAGGCGCAGGGGTCAGAACACTGAAGCTTTCTTT,CASSLGPRRRGQNTEAFF
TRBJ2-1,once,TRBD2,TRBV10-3,TGTGCCATCAGTGACGGACTAGCTGCCCCTTACAATGAGCAGTTCTTC,CAISDGLAAPYNEQFF
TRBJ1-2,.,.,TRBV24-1,TGTGCCACCAGTGCCTGGACAGATAACTATGGCTACACCTTC,CATSAWTDNYGYTF
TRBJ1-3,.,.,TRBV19,TGTGCCACCAGTTACTCTGGAAACACCATATATTTT,CATSYSGNTIYF
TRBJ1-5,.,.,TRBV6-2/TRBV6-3,TGTGCCAGCAGTTTTGGGGCTTGGCAGCCCCAGCATTTT,CASSFGAWQPQHF
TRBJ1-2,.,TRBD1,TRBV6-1,TGTGCCAGCAGTAGAGGGACAGGGGGCGCCAATGGCTACACCTTC,CASSRGTGGANGYTF